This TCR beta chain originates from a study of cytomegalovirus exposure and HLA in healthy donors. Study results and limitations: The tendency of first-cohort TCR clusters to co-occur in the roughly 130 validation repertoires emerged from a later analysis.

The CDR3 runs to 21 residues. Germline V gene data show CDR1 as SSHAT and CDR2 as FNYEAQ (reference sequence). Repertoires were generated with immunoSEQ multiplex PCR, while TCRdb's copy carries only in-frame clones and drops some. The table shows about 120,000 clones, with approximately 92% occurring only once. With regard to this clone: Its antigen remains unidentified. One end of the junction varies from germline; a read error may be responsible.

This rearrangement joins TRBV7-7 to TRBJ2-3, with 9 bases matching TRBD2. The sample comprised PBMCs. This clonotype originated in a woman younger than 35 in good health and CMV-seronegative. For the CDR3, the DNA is TGTGCTAGCAGCCCCCACTTGAATGTGGACCTAGCGGGGAAACTCACAGATACGCAGTATTTT. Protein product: CASSPHLNVDLAGKLTDTQYF.